Presented here are 6 T cell receptor beta chains from one specimen sequenced in a study of early T cells in non-severe SARS-CoV-2 infection. Each CDR3 protein gets one entry after TCRdb re-called the 5' RACE reads with MiXCR. The sample lists tens of thousands of distinct CDR3 sequences; roughly 8.8% were seen once. Input material: whole blood. The receptors were gathered from an adult who was a healthcare worker with PCR-confirmed SARS-CoV-2 infection or an uninfected control (not recorded which).

In this sample, this clonotype turned up a few times. J is TRBJ1-1 and V is TRBV5-5, with D hard to call. This CDR3 has 14 amino acids. The V gene's germline CDR1 is SGHKS and CDR2 YYEKEE (reference sequence). V was trimmed by 6 bases and J by 8 bases, leaving 20 bases between them. This CDR3 reads CASTQDLLKTEAFF. The CDR3 DNA is TGTGCCAGCACCCAAGATTTGCTCAAGACCGAAGCTTTCTTT.

The table lists this clonotype with a count of one. This chain joins TRBV11-2 and TRBJ1-2, with 7 nucleotides matching TRBD1. Germline-derived CDR1 and CDR2 are SGHAT and FQNNGV. The trim removed 5 bases at V and 6 bases at J, leaving 6 bases unmatched. The CDR3 is made up of 13 amino acids. CDR3 protein: CASSTSGTDGYTF. The CDR3 DNA reads TGTGCCAGCAGCACTTCCGGGACAGATGGCTACACCTTC.

In its sample, this clonotype was seen many times. The chain links TRBV14 to TRBJ2-1, with 7 bases aligning to TRBD1. Germline V lookup: CDR1 SGHDN, CDR2 FVKESK. The ends lost 3 bases at V and 8 bases at J; junction bases unmatched: 4. The CDR3 sequence is 13 residues long. CDR3 DNA sequence: TGTGCCAGCAGCCAGACAGGGTTTGATGAGCAGTTCTTC. Amino acids: CASSQTGFDEQFF.

This clonotype was detected only a few times. V usage is TRBV3-1 and J usage is TRBJ1-3; D uncertain. This CDR3 region has 15 residues. Germline V gene sequence: CDR1 LGHDT, CDR2 YNNKEL (reference sequence). With 1 base removed from V and 0 bases from J, the gap between germline ends came to 7 bases. CDR3 sequence reads: CASSQGQLSGNTIYF. The CDR3 nucleotides read TGTGCCAGCAGCCAAGGCCAACTCTCTGGAAACACCATATATTTT.

This chain uses TRBV7-8 with TRBJ2-1, with D unresolved. The CDR3 contains 13 residues. Trimming shortened V by 9 bases and J by 3 bases, and 12 bases separated the two germline ends. Germline V gene sequence: CDR1 SGHVS, CDR2 FQNEAQ. Written as DNA, the CDR3 is TGTGCCAGTTCGAACACGAACTACAATGAGCAGTTCTTC. Translating it yields CASSNTNYNEQFF.

J is TRBJ2-2 and V is TRBV2, with 7 bases matching TRBD1. With 6 bases clipped from V and 3 bases from J, the junction kept 4 bases outside the gene matches. The germline V gene has CDR1 SNHLY and CDR2 FYNNEI. This CDR3 has 14 residues. The CDR3 coding sequence is TGTGCCAGCAGCGTACAGGGGTACACCGGGGAGCTGTTTTTT. This sequence encodes CASSVQGYTGELFF.